Below, 10 T cell receptor beta chains from the same sample are listed, as sequenced in a study of immune aging and cytomegalovirus after organ transplant (dated by TCRdb to 2020 to 2023). Library method: single-cell sequencing. Instrument on record: Illumina NovaSeq 6000. The BD Rhapsody Targeted mRNA and AbSeq Reagent Kit was used in a microwell format for cell capture and library preparation. TCRdb reworked the public reads: Q25 trimming with fastp, MiXCR clone assembly, productive beta chains retained. Each entry is one CDR3 protein sequence, shown with its most common DNA and genes. The sample contains approximately 22,000 distinct CDR3 sequences, approximately 40% of them found a single time. In total, the top ten clones hold 20% to 25% of the sample. Antigens of these TCRs are unknown. The time point label on this specimen signifies: five sample-tagged time points from pre-transplant (day -1) to day 368 post-transplant, pooled.

The material sequenced was CMV peptide-activated CD4+ and CD8+ T cells sorted from blood, taken at five time points, pooled. Sample cell subset or site, as interpreted from the label and publication: sorted CD8+CD137+ and CD4+CD154+ T cells after roughly 13 h CMV IE-1 peptide stimulation. The receptors were sampled from a female donor who had a heart transplant and CMV viremia.

This clonotype has a count of ten or more. The chain carries TRBV28 and TRBJ2-3; 10 bases line up with TRBD1. V shed 3 bases and J 5 bases; nucleotides not matched to a gene: 8. Germline CDR1 MDHEN, CDR2 SYDVKM. The CDR3 contains 16 residues. The DNA for the CDR3 is TGTGCCAGCAGTTTCCTCGAGACAGGGGGCAAAGATACGCAGTATTTT. Its protein product is CASSFLETGGKDTQYF.

This clonotype was counted between two and nine times. Being one base from a much bigger clone, this may be a read error. V usage is TRBV19 and J usage is TRBJ2-2; tentatively, D is TRBD1 (5 bases). V lost 3 bases to trimming and J lost 4 bases, with 12 bases between them. The length of the CDR3 is 15 residues. CDR1 and CDR2 from the germline V gene are LNHDA and SQIVND (reference sequence). CDR3 in DNA: TGTGCCAGTAGTATCGCAGGGCGGCGCACCGGGGAGCTGTTTTTT. It encodes CASSIAGRRTGELFF.

This clonotype was seen ten or more times. Germline is not matched at one junction end, which may reflect a read error. The rearrangement uses TRBV11-2 and TRBJ2-3; either TRBD1 or TRBD2 may fit D (5 bases each). The CDR3 sequence is 14 residues long. The V gene's germline CDR1 is SGHAT and CDR2 FQNNGV. CDR3 amino acids: CAGSWGTVTDTQYF. The CDR3 DNA reads TGTGCCGGCAGCTGGGGGACGGTCACAGATACACAGTATTTT.

This clonotype was picked up a small number of times. This rearrangement joins TRBV2 to TRBJ1-5; the D gene is possibly TRBD1 (5 bases). This CDR3 has 15 residues. The V and J ends lost 3 bases and 2 bases respectively, with 11 bases between them. In germline, CDR1 is SNHLY, CDR2 FYNNEI. CDR3 in amino acids: CASSEEGIRNQPQHF. The CDR3 DNA is TGTGCCAGCAGTGAGGAGGGGATCCGCAATCAGCCCCAGCATTTT.

At least ten counts were recorded for this clonotype. This chain joins TRBV5-4 and TRBJ2-5; TRBD2 matches 8 bases. CDR3 length equals 17 residues. Germline CDR1 reads SGHNT; CDR2 reads YYREEE (reference sequence). The V gene end was trimmed by 6 bases and the J gene end by 2 bases; junction bases not matched to a gene: 15. The CDR3 protein is CASTPRGVAGTQETQYF. Written as DNA, the CDR3 is TGTGCCAGCACCCCTCGGGGGGTAGCGGGGACTCAAGAGACCCAGTACTTC.

In its sample, this clonotype was seen a few times. The genes are TRBV27 and TRBJ2-3; TRBD2 matches at 8 bases. This CDR3 contains 16 residues. V lost 3 bases and J lost 0; bases outside the gene matches: 5. Germline CDR1 reads MNHEY; CDR2 reads SMNVEV (reference sequence). The CDR3 here is CASSFLAGHSTDTQYF. The DNA of the CDR3 is TGTGCCAGCAGTTTCCTAGCGGGCCATAGCACAGATACGCAGTATTTT.

The chain links TRBV27 to TRBJ1-4; D remains unclear. CDR1 is MNHEY, CDR2 SMNVEV, per germline (reference sequence). The V end lost 6 bases, the J end lost 0 bases, and 11 bases lay between the germline ends. The CDR3 is 15 amino acids. The DNA for the CDR3 is TGTGCCAGCAGCCCGGGTGTTGCAACTAATGAAAAACTGTTTTTT. Its protein is CASSPGVATNEKLFF.

The table lists this clonotype with many counts. The chain uses TRBV24-1 and TRBJ2-7; D possibly corresponds to TRBD1 (6 bases). Germline V gives CDR1 KGHDR, CDR2 SFDVKD. The CDR3 is 12 residues long. V lost 4 bases to trimming and J lost 11 bases, with 14 bases between them. Here the CDR3 DNA reads TGTGCCACCAGTGACACAGGGTTGGAGGAGTACTTC. Translating gives CATSDTGLEEYF.

This clonotype was picked up a small number of times. The rearrangement joins TRBV2 to TRBJ2-4; no clear D. Trimming took off 6 bases at V and 5 bases at J, with 5 bases between the two ends. Germline CDR1 and CDR2: SNHLY and FYNNEI. This CDR3 region has 11 residues. CDR3 amino acids: CASRAENIQYF. The CDR3 coding sequence is TGTGCCAGCAGGGCGGAAAACATTCAGTACTTC.

There are a few counts of this clonotype. The CDR3 nucleotides are TGTGCCAGCAGCCGGGGACAGTTAGGAAACACCATATATTTT. Its protein is CASSRGQLGNTIYF. This rearrangement joins TRBV7-8 to TRBJ1-3; 7 positions agree with TRBD1. Trimming at V came to 5 bases and at J to 4 bases, leaving 5 bases not matched to a gene. Looked up from germline, CDR1 is SGHVS and CDR2 is FQNEAQ. This CDR3 region has 14 residues.